These T cell receptor beta chains were read from a single sample in a study of CD8 T cells in Susac syndrome. A single record per CDR3 protein comes from TCRdb applying MiXCR to the immunoSEQ multiplex PCR reads. This sample has around 170,000 distinct CDR3 sequences, with roughly 94% found just once. Sample: CD4+ T cells from PBMCs. All receptors derive from a human donor with Susac syndrome. Each CDR3 is given with its conserved first and last residue. The D gene is left open where the match is weak. The size of a clone is reported for some rows only, either as once, few or many, or as a class for expanded clones.

TRBJ2-5,14,TRBD2,-,TRBV29-1,CSVDQRGDQETQYF,TGCAGCGTTGACCAGCGGGGGGATCAAGAGACCCAGTACTTC
TRBJ1-2,14,TRBD1,-,TRBV29-1,CSVVAGTGNYGYTF,TGCAGCGTGGTGGCAGGGACAGGGAACTATGGCTACACCTTC
TRBJ1-1,16,-,-,TRBV20-1,CSASPNRGNQNTEAFF,TGCAGTGCTAGCCCGAACCGGGGGAATCAGAACACTGAAGCTTTCTTT
TRBJ2-6,15,-,-,TRBV7-2,CASSDKGSGANVLTF,TGTGCCAGCAGCGACAAGGGTTCTGGGGCCAACGTCCTGACTTTC
TRBJ2-3,13,-,-,TRBV4-1,CASSQEKKGAQYF,TGCGCCAGCAGCCAAGAGAAGAAAGGGGCGCAGTATTTT
TRBJ1-2,13,-,-,TRBV30,CAWSPGTGYGYTF,TGTGCCTGGAGTCCCGGGACGGGATATGGCTACACCTTC
TRBJ1-2,18,TRBD1,-,TRBV12-3/TRBV12-4,CASSLKTGGVYDDYGYTF,TGTGCCAGCAGTTTAAAGACAGGGGGCGTATATGACGACTATGGCTACACCTTC
TRBJ1-2,11,-,-,TRBV20-1,CSAAGVGGYTF,TGCAGTGCCGCTGGCGTTGGTGGCTACACCTTC
TRBJ2-1,18,TRBD1,-,TRBV9,CASSVEVDMGQRHNEQFF,TGTGCCAGCAGCGTAGAAGTAGATATGGGACAGAGACACAATGAGCAGTTCTTC
TRBJ2-7,12,-,-,TRBV29-1,CSVGRNSYEQYF,TGCAGCGTTGGCAGGAACTCCTACGAGCAGTACTTC
TRBJ1-5,14,TRBD1,once,TRBV5-1,CASSTGAYNQPQHF,TGCGCCAGCTCTACAGGGGCCTACAATCAGCCCCAGCATTTT
TRBJ2-5,12,-,once,TRBV29-1,CSVLDSQETQYF,TGCAGCGTCCTGGACAGTCAAGAGACCCAGTACTTC
TRBJ1-6,15,-,-,TRBV15,CATSSGVRDNSPLHF,TGTGCCACCAGCAGCGGGGTTCGGGATAATTCACCCCTCCACTTT
TRBJ2-7,15,TRBD2,-,TRBV30,CAWRGYGLVSYEQYF,TGTGCCTGGCGGGGATACGGACTAGTTTCCTACGAGCAGTACTTC
TRBJ1-2,14,-,-,TRBV9,CASSPFGQLSGYTF,TGTGCCAGCAGCCCTTTCGGACAGTTGAGCGGCTACACCTTC
TRBJ1-1,15,-,-,TRBV5-1,CASSVPGGVSTEAFF,TGCGCCAGCAGCGTACCCGGGGGGGTGAGCACTGAAGCTTTCTTT
TRBJ1-2,15,-,once,TRBV7-8,CASSFDRRPLYGYTF,TGTGCCAGCAGCTTTGACAGGAGACCTCTCTATGGCTACACCTTC
TRBJ1-1,14,-,-,TRBV4-1,CASSNITRGTEAFF,TGCGCCAGCAGCAACATAACACGGGGGACTGAAGCTTTCTTT
TRBJ1-3,19,TRBD1,-,TRBV7-9,CASSLLGTGGSRSGNTIYF,TGTGCCAGCAGCTTACTGGGGACAGGGGGCTCCCGCTCTGGAAACACCATATATTTT
TRBJ2-5,16,-,-,TRBV3-1,CASSESGQGGSQTQYF,TGTGCCAGCAGCGAGAGCGGACAGGGAGGGTCGCAGACCCAGTACTTC
TRBJ2-6,17,-,-,TRBV6-5,CASSYSARNSGANVLTF,TGTGCCAGCAGTTACTCGGCGAGAAACTCTGGGGCCAACGTCCTGACTTTC
TRBJ2-2,19,TRBD2,-,TRBV6-5,CASSRSGLAGHPNTGELFF,TGTGCCAGCAGTCGCTCGGGACTAGCGGGGCACCCCAACACCGGGGAGCTGTTTTTT
TRBJ1-5,16,-,-,TRBV20-1,CSVTDSGGHSNQPQHF,TGCAGTGTTACCGACAGTGGGGGACATAGCAATCAGCCCCAGCATTTT
TRBJ1-5,13,-,-,TRBV24-1,CATDQSTAQPQHF,TGTGCCACCGACCAATCGACAGCTCAGCCCCAGCATTTT
TRBJ2-7,13,-,-,TRBV7-9,CASSLGIGYEQYF,TGTGCCAGCAGCTTGGGTATTGGGTACGAGCAGTACTTC
TRBJ2-7,12,-,few,TRBV5-4,CASSQTSYEQYF,TGTGCCAGCAGCCAGACATCCTACGAGCAGTACTTC